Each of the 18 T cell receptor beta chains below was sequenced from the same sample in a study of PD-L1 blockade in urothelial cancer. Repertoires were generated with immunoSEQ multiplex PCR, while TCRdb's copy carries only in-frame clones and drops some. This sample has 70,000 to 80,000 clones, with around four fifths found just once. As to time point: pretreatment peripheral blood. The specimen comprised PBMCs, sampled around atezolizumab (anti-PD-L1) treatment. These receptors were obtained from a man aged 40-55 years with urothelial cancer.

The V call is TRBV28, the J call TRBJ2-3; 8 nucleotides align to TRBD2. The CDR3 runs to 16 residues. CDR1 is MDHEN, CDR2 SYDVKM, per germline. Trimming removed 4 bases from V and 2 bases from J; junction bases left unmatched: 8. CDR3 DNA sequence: TGTGCCAGCAGTTCTCCGGGACTAGTCCCCACAGATACGCAGTATTTT. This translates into CASSSPGLVPTDTQYF. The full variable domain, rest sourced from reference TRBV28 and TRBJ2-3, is DVKVTQSSRYLVKRTGEKVFLECVQDMDHENMFWYRQDPGLGLRLIYFSYDVKMKEKGDIPEGYSVSREKKERFSLILESASTNQTSMYLCASSSPGLVPTDTQYFGPGTRLTVL.

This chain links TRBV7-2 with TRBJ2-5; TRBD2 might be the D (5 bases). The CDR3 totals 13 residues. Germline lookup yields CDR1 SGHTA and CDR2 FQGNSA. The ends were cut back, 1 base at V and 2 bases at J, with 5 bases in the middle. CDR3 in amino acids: CASSLGGQETQYF. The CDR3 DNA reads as TGTGCCAGCAGCTTAGGAGGGCAAGAGACCCAGTACTTC.

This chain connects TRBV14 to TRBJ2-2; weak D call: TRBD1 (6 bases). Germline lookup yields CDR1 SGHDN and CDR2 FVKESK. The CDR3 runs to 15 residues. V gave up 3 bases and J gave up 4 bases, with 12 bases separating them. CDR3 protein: CASSHLRQVTGELFF. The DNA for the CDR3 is TGTGCCAGCAGCCACCTCCGACAGGTCACCGGGGAGCTGTTTTTT.

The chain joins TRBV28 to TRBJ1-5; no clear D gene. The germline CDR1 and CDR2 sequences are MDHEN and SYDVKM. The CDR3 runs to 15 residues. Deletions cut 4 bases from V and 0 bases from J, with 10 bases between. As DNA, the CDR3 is TGTGCCAGCAGTTCGGGCGGGTTTAGCAATCAGCCCCAGCATTTT. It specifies CASSSGGFSNQPQHF.

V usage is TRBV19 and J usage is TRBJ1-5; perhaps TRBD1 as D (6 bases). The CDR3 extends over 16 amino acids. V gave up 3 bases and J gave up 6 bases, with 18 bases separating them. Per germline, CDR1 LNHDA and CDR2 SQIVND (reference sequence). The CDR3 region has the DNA TGTGCCAGTAGTATGGGGCGCAGGGGAGTGAGTCAGCCCCAGCATTTT. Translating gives CASSMGRRGVSQPQHF. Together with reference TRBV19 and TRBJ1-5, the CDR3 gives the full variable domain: DGGITQSPKYLFRKEGQNVTLSCEQNLNHDAMYWYRQDPGQGLRLIYYSQIVNDFQKGDIAEGYSVSREKKESFPLTVTSAQKNPTAFYLCASSMGRRGVSQPQHFGDGTRLSIL.

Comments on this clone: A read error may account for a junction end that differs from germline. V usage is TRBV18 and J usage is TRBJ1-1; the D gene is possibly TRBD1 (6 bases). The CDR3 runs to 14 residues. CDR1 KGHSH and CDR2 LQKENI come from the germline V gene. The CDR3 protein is CASSSPRGSTEAFF. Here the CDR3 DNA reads TGTGCCAGCTCATCACCCAGGGGAAGCACTGAAGCTTTCTTT.

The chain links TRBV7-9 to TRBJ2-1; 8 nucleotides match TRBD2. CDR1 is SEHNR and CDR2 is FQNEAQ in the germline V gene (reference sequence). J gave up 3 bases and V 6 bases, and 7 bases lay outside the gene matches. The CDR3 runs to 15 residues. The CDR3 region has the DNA TGTGCCAGCAGAGCGAGCGGGGGCTACTACAATGAGCAGTTCTTC. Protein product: CASRASGGYYNEQFF.

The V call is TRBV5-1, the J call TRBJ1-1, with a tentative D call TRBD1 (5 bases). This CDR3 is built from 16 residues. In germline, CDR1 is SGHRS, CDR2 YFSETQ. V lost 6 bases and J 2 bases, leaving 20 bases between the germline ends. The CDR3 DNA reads TGCGCCAGCACCCAAGGACCCCAGGGTCGTAACACTGAAGCTTTCTTT. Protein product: CASTQGPQGRNTEAFF.

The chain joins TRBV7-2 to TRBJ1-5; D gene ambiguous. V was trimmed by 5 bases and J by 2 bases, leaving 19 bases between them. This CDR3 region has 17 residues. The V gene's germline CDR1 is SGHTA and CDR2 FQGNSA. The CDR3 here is CASSNRVDGGGNQPQHF. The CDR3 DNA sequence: TGTGCCAGCAGCAATAGGGTTGATGGAGGTGGCAATCAGCCCCAGCATTTT.

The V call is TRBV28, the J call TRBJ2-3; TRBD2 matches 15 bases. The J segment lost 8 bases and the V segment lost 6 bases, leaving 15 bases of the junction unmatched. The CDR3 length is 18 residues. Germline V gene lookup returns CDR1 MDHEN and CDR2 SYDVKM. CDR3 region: CASSILPGGLAGGSTQYF. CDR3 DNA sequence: TGTGCCAGCAGCATTCTTCCAGGCGGACTAGCGGGAGGGAGTACGCAGTATTTT.

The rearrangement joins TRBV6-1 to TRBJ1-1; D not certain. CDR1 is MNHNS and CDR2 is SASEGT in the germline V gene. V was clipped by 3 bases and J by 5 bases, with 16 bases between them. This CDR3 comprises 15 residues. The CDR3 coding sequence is TGTGCCAGCAGTGATATCGGGGTAGGGAAGACTGAAGCTTTCTTT. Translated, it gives CASSDIGVGKTEAFF.

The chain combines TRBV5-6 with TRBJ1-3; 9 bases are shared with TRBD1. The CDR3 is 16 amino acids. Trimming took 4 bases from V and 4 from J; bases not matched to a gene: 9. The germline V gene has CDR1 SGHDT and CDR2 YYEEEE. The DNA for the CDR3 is TGTGCCAGCAGCGGACCGGGACAGGGTCTCGGAAACACCATATATTTT. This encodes CASSGPGQGLGNTIYF. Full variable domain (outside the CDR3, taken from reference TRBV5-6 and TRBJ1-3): DAGVTQSPTHLIKTRGQQVTLRCSPKSGHDTVSWYQQALGQGPQFIFQYYEEEERQRGNFPDRFSGHQFPNYSSELNVNALLLGDSALYLCASSGPGQGLGNTIYFGEGSWLTVV.

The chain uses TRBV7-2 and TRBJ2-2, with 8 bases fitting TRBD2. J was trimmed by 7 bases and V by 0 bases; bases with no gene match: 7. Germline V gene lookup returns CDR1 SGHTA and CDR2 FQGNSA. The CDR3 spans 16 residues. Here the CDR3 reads CASSLAPAGVSGELFF. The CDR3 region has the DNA TGTGCCAGCAGCTTAGCTCCAGCGGGAGTGAGCGGGGAGCTGTTTTTT.

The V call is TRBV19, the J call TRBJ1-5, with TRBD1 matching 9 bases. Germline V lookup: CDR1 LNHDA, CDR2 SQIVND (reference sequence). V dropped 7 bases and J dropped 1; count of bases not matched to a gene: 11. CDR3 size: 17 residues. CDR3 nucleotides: TGTGCCAGTAAAAAACCACAGGGGGCCGGGAGCAATCAGCCCCAGCATTTT. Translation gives CASKKPQGAGSNQPQHF.

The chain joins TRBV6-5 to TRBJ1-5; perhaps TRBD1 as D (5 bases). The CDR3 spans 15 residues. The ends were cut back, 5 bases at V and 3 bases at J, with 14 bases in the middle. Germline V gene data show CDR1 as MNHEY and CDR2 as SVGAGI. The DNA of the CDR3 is TGTGCCAGCAGTCCTTCGGGGGTTCTCAATCAGCCCCAGCATTTT. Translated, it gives CASSPSGVLNQPQHF.

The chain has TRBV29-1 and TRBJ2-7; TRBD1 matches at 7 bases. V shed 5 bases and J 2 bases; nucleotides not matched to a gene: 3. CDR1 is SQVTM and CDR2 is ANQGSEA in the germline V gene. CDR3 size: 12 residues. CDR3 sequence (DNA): TGCAGCGTTCGACAGGGACCCTACGAGCAGTACTTC. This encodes CSVRQGPYEQYF.

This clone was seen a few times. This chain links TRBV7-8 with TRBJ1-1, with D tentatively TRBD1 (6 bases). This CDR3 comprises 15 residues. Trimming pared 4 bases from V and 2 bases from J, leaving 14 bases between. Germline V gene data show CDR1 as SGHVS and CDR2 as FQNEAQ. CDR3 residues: CASSWGEGGNTEAFF. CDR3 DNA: TGTGCCAGCAGCTGGGGGGAGGGGGGCAACACTGAAGCTTTCTTT. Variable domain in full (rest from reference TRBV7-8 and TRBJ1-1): GAGVSQSPRYKVAKRGQDVALRCDPISGHVSLFWYQQALGQGPEFLTYFQNEAQLDKSGLPSDRFFAERPEGSVSTLKIQRTQQEDSAVYLCASSWGEGGNTEAFFGQGTRLTVV.

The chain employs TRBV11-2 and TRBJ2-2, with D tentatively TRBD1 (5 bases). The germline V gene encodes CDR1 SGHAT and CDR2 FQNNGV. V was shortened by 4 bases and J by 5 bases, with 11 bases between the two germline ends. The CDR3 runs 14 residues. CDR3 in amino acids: CASSSQDRTGELFF. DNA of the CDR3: TGTGCCAGCAGCTCACAGGATAGAACCGGGGAGCTGTTTTTT.